These T cell receptor beta chains were read from a single sample in a study of cytomegalovirus exposure and HLA in healthy donors. The protocol was immunoSEQ multiplex PCR, while the TCRdb copy is restricted to in-frame clones and leaves out a portion. Seen here are around 160,000 clones, around 68% observed once, and the top ten hold about 1.3%. The sample was PBMCs. The origin of the receptors is a man aged 50-59 years in good health and CMV-seronegative. Both conserved end residues are part of each CDR3. The D gene is left open where the match is weak. Size is stated for part of the rows, as once, few or many counts, or as a class when the clone is expanded.

size	V	J	length	D	CDR3	DNA
.	TRBV5-1	TRBJ2-1	15	TRBD1	CASSQDRGSYNEQFF	TGCGCCAGCAGCCAGGACAGGGGCTCCTACAATGAGCAGTTCTTC
.	TRBV7-8	TRBJ1-3	15	TRBD1	CASSYGQGVGNTIYF	TGTGCCAGCAGCTACGGACAGGGGGTAGGAAACACCATATATTTT
.	TRBV7-9	TRBJ1-5	16	.	CASSLAAGVSNQPQHF	TGTGCCAGCAGCTTAGCGGCGGGGGTAAGCAATCAGCCCCAGCATTTT
.	TRBV18	TRBJ1-2	13	.	CASSPPGAVNYTF	TGTGCCAGCTCACCACCGGGGGCGGTAAACTACACCTTC
.	TRBV7-9	TRBJ1-2	12	.	CSSSFVTRGYTF	TGTTCCAGCAGTTTTGTTACGAGAGGCTACACCTTC
few	TRBV27	TRBJ1-1	16	TRBD1	CASSLYPQTGGLVAFF	TGTGCCAGCAGTTTATATCCACAGACAGGGGGTTTAGTAGCTTTCTTT
few	TRBV7-8	TRBJ1-1	11	.	CASSVGLEAFF	TGTGCCAGCAGCGTGGGGCTTGAAGCTTTCTTT
.	TRBV6-5	TRBJ2-7	15	.	CASRHDRRCCYEQYF	TGTGCCAGCAGGCACGACCGGAGGTGCTGCTACGAGCAGTACTTC
.	TRBV28	TRBJ1-1	15	.	CASTFSQNMNTEAFF	TGTGCCAGCACCTTTTCGCAGAATATGAACACTGAAGCTTTCTTT
.	TRBV19	TRBJ1-2	13	TRBD1	CASRTGVNYGYTF	TGTGCCAGTAGGACAGGGGTTAACTATGGCTACACCTTC
.	TRBV7-2	TRBJ1-3	13	.	CASSLEGGNTIYF	TGTGCCAGCAGCTTGGAGGGGGGAAACACCATATATTTT
.	TRBV2	TRBJ2-1	12	.	CASSEQYNEQFF	TGTGCCAGCAGTGAACAGTACAATGAGCAGTTCTTC
.	TRBV4-1	TRBJ2-7	15	.	CASSQDRTNPYEQYF	TGCGCCAGCAGCCAAGATAGAACTAATCCCTACGAGCAGTACTTC
few	TRBV5-1	TRBJ2-1	16	TRBD1	CASSPGTGLLYNEQFF	TGCGCCAGCAGCCCCGGGACAGGACTACTCTACAATGAGCAGTTCTTC
few	TRBV6-5	TRBJ2-7	13	.	CASSLDRYYEQYF	TGTGCCAGCAGCCTGGACAGATACTACGAGCAGTACTTC
few	TRBV25-1	TRBJ1-1	13	.	CASKEGPNTEAFF	TGTGCCAGCAAGGAGGGACCGAACACTGAAGCTTTCTTT
.	TRBV27	TRBJ2-7	13	.	CASSLGRAYEQYF	TGTGCCAGCAGTTTGGGCAGAGCCTACGAGCAGTACTTC
.	TRBV18	TRBJ1-5	14	TRBD1	CASSPGQGFQPQHF	TGTGCCAGCTCTCCGGGACAGGGGTTTCAGCCCCAGCATTTT
.	TRBV19	TRBJ2-7	16	.	CASSITDRSLPYEQYF	TGTGCCAGTAGTATTACGGACAGAAGTCTTCCCTACGAGCAGTACTTC
.	TRBV25-1	TRBJ2-1	15	TRBD1	CASSEGWTGGNEQFF	TGTGCCAGCAGTGAAGGTTGGACAGGGGGCAATGAGCAGTTCTTC
.	TRBV27	TRBJ2-7	13	.	CASSRRGLYEQYF	TGTGCCAGCAGCCGTAGGGGGTTATACGAGCAGTACTTC
.	TRBV20-1	TRBJ2-5	10	.	CSAKTWTQYF	TGCAGTGCTAAAACATGGACCCAGTACTTC
.	TRBV5-4	TRBJ2-3	17	TRBD2	CASSLKTSGASTDTQYF	TGTGCCAGCAGCTTGAAAACTAGCGGGGCTAGCACAGATACGCAGTATTTT
.	TRBV19	TRBJ2-7	15	.	CASSITGLSSYEQYF	TGTGCCAGTAGTATTACAGGCCTGAGCTCCTACGAGCAGTACTTC
.	TRBV2	TRBJ2-6	15	.	CASSGPGSGANVLTF	TGCGCCAGCAGTGGCCCAGGCTCTGGGGCCAACGTCCTGACTTTC
few	TRBV7-9	TRBJ2-7	12	.	CASSPRLDEQYF	TGTGCCAGCAGCCCCAGACTTGACGAGCAGTACTTC
.	TRBV6-5	TRBJ2-7	15	.	CATTRGRGTHYEQYF	TGTGCCACTACCCGGGGCAGGGGCACCCACTACGAGCAGTACTTC
.	TRBV6-4	TRBJ2-1	16	.	CASTPGAGSSYNEQFF	TGTGCCAGCACCCCCGGGGCGGGGAGCTCCTACAATGAGCAGTTCTTC
few	TRBV5-1	TRBJ1-2	13	.	CASSLSTNYGYTF	TGCGCCAGCAGCTTGTCAACTAACTATGGCTACACCTTC
few	TRBV7-9	TRBJ2-7	14	.	CASSLVDRTYEQYF	TGTGCCAGCAGCTTAGTCGACAGGACTTACGAGCAGTACTTC
.	TRBV28	TRBJ1-6	15	TRBD1	CATDADRGDNSPLHF	TGTGCCACCGATGCGGACAGGGGGGATAATTCACCCCTCCACTTT
.	TRBV25-1	TRBJ1-2	13	.	CASSEAGKEGYTF	TGTGCCAGCAGTGAAGCAGGGAAAGAGGGCTACACCTTC
.	TRBV6-6	TRBJ1-2	14	.	CASSFIDIYYGYTF	TGTGCCAGCAGTTTCATAGACATATACTATGGCTACACCTTC
once	TRBV6-5	TRBJ2-3	15	TRBD2	CASSLGVRGVDTQYF	TGTGCCAGCAGTTTAGGGGTGCGGGGGGTAGATACGCAGTATTTT
.	TRBV21-1	TRBJ1-3	15	.	CASSKTGFSGNTIYF	TGTGCCAGCAGTAAGACAGGCTTCTCTGGAAACACCATATATTTT
.	TRBV6-5	TRBJ1-4	14	.	CASSMTGFNEKLFF	TGTGCCAGCAGTATGACAGGATTTAATGAAAAACTGTTTTTT